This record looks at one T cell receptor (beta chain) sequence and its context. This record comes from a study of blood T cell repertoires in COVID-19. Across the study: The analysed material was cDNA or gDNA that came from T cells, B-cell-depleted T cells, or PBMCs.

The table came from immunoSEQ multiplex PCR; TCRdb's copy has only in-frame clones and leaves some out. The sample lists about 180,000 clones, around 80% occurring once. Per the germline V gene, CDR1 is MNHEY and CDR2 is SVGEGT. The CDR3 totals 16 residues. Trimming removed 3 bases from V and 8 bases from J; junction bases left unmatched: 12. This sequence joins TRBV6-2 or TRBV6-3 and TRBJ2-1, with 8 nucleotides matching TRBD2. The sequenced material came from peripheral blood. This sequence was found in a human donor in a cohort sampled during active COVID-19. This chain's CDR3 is CASSYRGTGGSHEQFF. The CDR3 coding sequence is TGTGCCAGCAGTTATAGAGGAACGGGGGGGTCGCATGAGCAGTTCTTC.